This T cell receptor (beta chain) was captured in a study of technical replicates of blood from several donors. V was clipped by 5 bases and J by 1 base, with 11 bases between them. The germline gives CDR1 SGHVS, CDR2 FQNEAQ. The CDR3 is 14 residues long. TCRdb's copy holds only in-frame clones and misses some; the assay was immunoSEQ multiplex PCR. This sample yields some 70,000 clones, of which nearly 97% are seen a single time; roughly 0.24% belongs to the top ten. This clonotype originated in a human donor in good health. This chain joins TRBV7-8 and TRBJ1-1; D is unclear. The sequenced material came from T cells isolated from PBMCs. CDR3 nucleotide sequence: TGTGCCAGCAGCGTAAGGGAGGCGAACACTGAAGCTTTCTTT. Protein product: CASSVREANTEAFF.